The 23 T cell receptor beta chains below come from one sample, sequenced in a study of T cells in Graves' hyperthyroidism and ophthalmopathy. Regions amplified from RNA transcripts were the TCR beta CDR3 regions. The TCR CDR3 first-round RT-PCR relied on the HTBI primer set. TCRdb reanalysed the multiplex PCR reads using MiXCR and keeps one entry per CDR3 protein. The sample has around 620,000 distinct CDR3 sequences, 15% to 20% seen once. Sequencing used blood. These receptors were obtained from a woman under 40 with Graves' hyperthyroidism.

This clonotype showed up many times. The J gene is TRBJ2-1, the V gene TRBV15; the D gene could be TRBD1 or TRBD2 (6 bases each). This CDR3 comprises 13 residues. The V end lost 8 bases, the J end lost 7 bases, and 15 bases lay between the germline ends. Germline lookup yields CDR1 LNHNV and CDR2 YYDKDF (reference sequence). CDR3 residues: CATAGTRRNEQFF. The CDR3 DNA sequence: TGTGCCACCGCGGGGACAAGAAGGAATGAGCAGTTCTTC.

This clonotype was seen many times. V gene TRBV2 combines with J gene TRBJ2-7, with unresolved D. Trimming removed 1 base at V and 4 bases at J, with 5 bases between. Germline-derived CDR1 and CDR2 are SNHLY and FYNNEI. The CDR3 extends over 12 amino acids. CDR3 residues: CASSEGEYEQYF. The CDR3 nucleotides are TGTGCCAGCAGTGAAGGAGAGTACGAGCAGTACTTC.

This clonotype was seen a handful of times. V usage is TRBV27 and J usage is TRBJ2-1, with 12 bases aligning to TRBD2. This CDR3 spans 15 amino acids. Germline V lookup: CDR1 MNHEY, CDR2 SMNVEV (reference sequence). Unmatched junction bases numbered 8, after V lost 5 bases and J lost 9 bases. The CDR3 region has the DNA TGTGCCAGCAGTAGACTGGGACTAGCGGGTTCTGAGCAGTTCTTC. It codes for CASSRLGLAGSEQFF.

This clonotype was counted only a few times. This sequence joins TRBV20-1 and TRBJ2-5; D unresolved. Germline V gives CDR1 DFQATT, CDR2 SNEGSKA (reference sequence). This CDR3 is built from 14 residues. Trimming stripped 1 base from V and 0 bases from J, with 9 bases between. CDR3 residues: CSARVGANQETQYF. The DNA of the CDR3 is TGCAGTGCTAGAGTGGGCGCAAACCAAGAGACCCAGTACTTC.

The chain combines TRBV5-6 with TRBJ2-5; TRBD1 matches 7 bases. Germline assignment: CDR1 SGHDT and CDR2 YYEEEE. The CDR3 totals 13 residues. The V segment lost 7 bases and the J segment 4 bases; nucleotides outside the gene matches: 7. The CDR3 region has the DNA TGTGCCAGCTTACGTACAGGGGCAGAGACCCAGTACTTC. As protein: CASLRTGAETQYF.

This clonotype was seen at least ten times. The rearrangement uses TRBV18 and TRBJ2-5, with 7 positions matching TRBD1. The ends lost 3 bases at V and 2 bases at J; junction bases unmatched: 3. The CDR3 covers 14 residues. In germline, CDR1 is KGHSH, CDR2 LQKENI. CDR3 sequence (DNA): TGTGCCAGCTCACCCCGGGGACAGCAAGAGACCCAGTACTTC. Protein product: CASSPRGQQETQYF.

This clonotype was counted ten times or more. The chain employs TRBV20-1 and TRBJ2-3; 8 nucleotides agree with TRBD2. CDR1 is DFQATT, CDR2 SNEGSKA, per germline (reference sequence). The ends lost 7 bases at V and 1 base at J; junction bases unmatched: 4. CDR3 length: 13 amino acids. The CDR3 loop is CSVSREGTDTQYF. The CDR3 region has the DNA TGCAGTGTATCGCGGGAGGGCACAGATACGCAGTATTTT.

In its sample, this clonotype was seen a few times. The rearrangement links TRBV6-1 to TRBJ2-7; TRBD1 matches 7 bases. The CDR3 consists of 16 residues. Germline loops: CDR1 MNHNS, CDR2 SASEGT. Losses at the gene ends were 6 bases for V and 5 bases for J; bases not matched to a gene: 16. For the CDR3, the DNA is TGTGCCAGCAGACCTGCGAGCGAACAGGGGAAGGACGAGCAGTACTTC. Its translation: CASRPASEQGKDEQYF.

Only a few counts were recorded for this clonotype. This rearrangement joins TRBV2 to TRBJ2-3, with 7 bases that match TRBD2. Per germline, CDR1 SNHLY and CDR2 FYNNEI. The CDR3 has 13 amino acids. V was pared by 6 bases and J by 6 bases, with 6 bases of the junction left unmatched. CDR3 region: CASRPTSADTQYF. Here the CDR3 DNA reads TGTGCCAGCAGACCTACTAGCGCCGATACGCAGTATTTT. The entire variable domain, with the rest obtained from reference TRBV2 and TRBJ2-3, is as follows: EPEVTQTPSHQVTQMGQEVILRCVPISNHLYFYWYRQILGQKVEFLVSFYNNEISEKSEIFDDQFSVERPDGSNFTLKIRSTKLEDSAMYFCASRPTSADTQYFGPGTRLTVL.

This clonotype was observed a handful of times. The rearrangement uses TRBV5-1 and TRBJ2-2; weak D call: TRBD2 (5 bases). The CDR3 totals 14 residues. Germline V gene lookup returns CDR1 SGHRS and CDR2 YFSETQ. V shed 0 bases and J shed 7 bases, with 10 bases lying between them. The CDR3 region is CASSLEGVIGELFF. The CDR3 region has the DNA TGCGCCAGCAGCTTGGAGGGAGTAATCGGGGAGCTGTTTTTT.

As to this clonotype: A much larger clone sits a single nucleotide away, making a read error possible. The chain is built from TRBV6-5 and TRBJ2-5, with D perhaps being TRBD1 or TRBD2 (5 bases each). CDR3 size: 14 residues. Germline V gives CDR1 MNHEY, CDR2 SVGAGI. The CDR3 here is CASSYSWVGETQHF. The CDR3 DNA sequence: TGTGCCAGCAGTTACTCTTGGGTAGGGGAGACCCAGCACTTC.

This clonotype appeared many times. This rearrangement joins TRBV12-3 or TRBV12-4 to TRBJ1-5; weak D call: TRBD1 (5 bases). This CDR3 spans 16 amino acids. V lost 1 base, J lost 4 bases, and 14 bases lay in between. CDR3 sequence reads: CASSLGPGWKNQPQHF. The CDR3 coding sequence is TGTGCCAGCAGTTTAGGCCCAGGGTGGAAGAATCAGCCCCAGCATTTT.

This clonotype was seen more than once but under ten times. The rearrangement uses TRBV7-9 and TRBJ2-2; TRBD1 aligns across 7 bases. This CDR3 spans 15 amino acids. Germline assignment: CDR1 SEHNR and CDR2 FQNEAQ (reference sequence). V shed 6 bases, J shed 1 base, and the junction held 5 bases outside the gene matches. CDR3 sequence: CASSHRTGNTGELFF. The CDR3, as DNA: TGTGCCAGCAGTCACAGGACAGGGAACACCGGGGAGCTGTTTTTT.

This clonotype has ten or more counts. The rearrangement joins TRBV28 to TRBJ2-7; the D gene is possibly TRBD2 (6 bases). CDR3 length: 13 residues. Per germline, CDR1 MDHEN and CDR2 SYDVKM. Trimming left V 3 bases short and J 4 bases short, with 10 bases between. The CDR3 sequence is CASSFLGGYEQYF. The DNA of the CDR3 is TGTGCCAGCAGTTTTTTGGGAGGATACGAGCAGTACTTC.

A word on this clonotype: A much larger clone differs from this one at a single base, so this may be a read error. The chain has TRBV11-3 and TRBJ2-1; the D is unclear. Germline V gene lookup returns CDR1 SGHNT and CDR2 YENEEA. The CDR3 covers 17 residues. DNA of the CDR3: TGTGCCAGCAGCTTAGGAGTGGGATTAGGCTCCTACGATGAGCAGTTCTTC. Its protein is CASSLGVGLGSYDEQFF. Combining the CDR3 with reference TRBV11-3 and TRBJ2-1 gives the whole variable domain EAGVVQSPRYKIIEKKQPVAFWCNPISGHNTLYWYLQNLGQGPELLIRYENEEAVDDSQLPKDRFSAERLKGVDSTLKIQPAELGDSAVYLCASSLGVGLGSYDEQFFGPGTRLTVL.

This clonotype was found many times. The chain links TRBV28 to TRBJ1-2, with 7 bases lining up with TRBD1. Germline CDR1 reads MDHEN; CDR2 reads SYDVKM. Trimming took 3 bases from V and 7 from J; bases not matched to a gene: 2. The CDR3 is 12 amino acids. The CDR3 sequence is CASSFRGGGYTF. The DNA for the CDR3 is TGTGCCAGCAGTTTCAGGGGGGGTGGCTACACCTTC.

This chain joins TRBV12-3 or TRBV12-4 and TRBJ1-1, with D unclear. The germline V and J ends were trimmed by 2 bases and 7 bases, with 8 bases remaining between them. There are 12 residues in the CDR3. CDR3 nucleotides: TGTGCCAGCAGTTTAAACTACGATGAAGCTTTCTTT. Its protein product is CASSLNYDEAFF.

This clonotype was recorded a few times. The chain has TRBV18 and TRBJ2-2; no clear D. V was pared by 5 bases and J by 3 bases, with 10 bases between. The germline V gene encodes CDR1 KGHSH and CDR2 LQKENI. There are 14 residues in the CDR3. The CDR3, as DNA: TGTGCCAGCTCAACAAGACCGGACACCGGGGAGCTGTTTTTT. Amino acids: CASSTRPDTGELFF.

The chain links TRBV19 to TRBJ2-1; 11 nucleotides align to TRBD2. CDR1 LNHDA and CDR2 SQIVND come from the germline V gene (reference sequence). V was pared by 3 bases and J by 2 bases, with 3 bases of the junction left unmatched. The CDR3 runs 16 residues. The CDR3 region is CASSILSGRAYNEQFF. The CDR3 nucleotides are TGTGCCAGTAGTATTCTTAGCGGGAGGGCCTACAATGAGCAGTTCTTC.

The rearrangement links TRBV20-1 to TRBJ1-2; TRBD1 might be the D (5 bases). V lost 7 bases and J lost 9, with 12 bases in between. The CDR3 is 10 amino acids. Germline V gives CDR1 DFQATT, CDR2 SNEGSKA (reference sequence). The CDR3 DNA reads TGCAGTGTCCCACAGGAAAGCTACACCTTC. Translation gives CSVPQESYTF.

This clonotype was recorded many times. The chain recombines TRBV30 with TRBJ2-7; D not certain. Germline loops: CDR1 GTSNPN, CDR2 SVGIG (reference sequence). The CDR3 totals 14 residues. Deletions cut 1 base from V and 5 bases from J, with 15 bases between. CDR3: CAWSGWQVRNEQYF. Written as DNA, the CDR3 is TGTGCCTGGAGTGGTTGGCAGGTGAGGAACGAGCAGTACTTC.

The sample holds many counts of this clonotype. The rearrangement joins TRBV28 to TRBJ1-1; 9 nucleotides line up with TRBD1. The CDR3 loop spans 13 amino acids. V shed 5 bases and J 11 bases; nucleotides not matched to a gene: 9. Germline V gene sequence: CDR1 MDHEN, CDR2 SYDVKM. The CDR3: CASSLPGQGRAFF. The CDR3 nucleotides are TGTGCCAGCAGTCTCCCGGGACAGGGACGGGCTTTCTTT.

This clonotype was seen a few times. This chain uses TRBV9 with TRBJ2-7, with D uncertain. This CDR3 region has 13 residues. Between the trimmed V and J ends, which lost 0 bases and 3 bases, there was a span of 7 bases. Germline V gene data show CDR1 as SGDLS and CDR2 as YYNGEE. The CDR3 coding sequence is TGTGCCAGCAGCGTAGTCGACGGCTACGAGCAGTACTTC. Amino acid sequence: CASSVVDGYEQYF.